These T cell receptor beta chains were read from a single sample in a study of T-cell memory formation after mild COVID-19. TCRdb recomputed calls from the 5' RACE reads with MiXCR, one row per CDR3 protein. Among approximately 210,000 distinct CDR3 sequences, about 10% were seen once, and the ten largest hold less than 4%. The source material was PBMCs or a T cell subset sorted from them (not recorded which). Receptors originate from a man between 18 and 35 years old who had mild COVID-19 (a few samples of this study predate the infection). Cell type and time point are not known. The CDR3 runs from the conserved cysteine through the conserved F or W.

>TRBJ1-5|TRBV6-2/TRBV6-3
CASSFGVVTGRQPQHF
>TRBJ1-1|TRBV7-2
CASSPPGQVNTEAFF
>TRBJ2-2|TRBV29-1
CSAGRSGELFF
>TRBJ2-6|TRBV28
CASSSPGQAGANVLTF
>TRBJ2-5|TRBV4-3
CASSQDWSSGVETQYF
>TRBJ1-2|TRBV6-2/TRBV6-3
CASSYSKGVGGYTF
>TRBJ1-5|TRBV6-2/TRBV6-3
CASSYDAYQPQHF
>TRBJ2-1|TRBV27
CASSLTRDYPPNEQFF
>TRBJ2-1|TRBV19
CASSKVRDRGRNEQFF
>TRBJ2-1|TRBV19
CASSILPGQGSIEQFF
>TRBJ1-1|TRBV6-5
CASSYFRGTEAFF
>TRBJ2-7|TRBV27
CASSSLSGQGYEQYF
>TRBJ1-5|TRBV7-6
CASSLGQRALSNQPQHF
>TRBJ2-7|TRBV20-1
CSARGQGYEQYF
>TRBJ1-5|TRBV6-2/TRBV6-3
CASSYKGRQPQHF
>TRBJ1-3|TRBV12-3/TRBV12-4
CASSATGGNTIYF
>TRBJ1-4|TRBV7-9
CASSLQRTGEKLFF
>TRBJ1-1|TRBV6-1
CASSLRQRNTEAFF
>TRBJ2-5|TRBV7-9
CASSLLRETQYF
>TRBJ2-5|TRBV28
CASRLANSETQYF
>TRBJ1-1|TRBV5-1
CASREAANTEAFF
>TRBJ2-2|TRBV12-3/TRBV12-4
CASNPLAGAAGELFF
>TRBJ2-1|TRBV24-1
CATSGLRDASSYNEQFF
>TRBJ1-4|TRBV6-5
CASSSGQGREKLFF
>TRBJ2-1|TRBV7-2
CASSLAPHSYNEQFF
>TRBJ1-2|TRBV7-2
CASSPTGRDYGYTF
>TRBJ2-1|TRBV4-2
CASSDGGLVNEQFF